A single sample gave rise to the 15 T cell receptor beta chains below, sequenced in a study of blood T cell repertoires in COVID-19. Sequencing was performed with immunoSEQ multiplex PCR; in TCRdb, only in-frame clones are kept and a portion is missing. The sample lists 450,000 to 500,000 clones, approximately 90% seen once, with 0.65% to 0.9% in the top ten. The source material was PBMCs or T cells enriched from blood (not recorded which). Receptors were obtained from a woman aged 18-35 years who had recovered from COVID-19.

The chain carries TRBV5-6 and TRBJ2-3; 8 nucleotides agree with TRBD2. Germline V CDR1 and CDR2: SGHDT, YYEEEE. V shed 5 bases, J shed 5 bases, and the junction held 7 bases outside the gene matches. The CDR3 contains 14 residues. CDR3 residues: CASRSTGGLDTQYF. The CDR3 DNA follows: TGTGCCAGCAGATCGACGGGGGGGTTAGATACGCAGTATTTT.

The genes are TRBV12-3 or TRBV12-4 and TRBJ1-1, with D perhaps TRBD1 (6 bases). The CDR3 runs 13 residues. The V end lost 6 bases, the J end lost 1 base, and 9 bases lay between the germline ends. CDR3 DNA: TGTGCCAGCAGGCTACAGGGGAACACTGAAGCTTTCTTT. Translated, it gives CASRLQGNTEAFF.

The CDR3 DNA reads as TGTGCCTGGAGTCCAGGGGTTCCTGAAAAACTGTTTTTT. Encoded protein: CAWSPGVPEKLFF. The chain combines TRBV30 with TRBJ1-4; perhaps TRBD1 as D (6 bases). With 2 bases removed from V and 7 bases from J, the gap between germline ends came to 11 bases. The CDR3 has 13 amino acids. Germline-derived CDR1 and CDR2 are GTSNPN and SVGIG (reference sequence).

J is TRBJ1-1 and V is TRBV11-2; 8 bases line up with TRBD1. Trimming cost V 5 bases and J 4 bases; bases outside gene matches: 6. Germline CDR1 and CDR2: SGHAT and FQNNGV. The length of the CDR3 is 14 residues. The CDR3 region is CASSIGQGTTEAFF. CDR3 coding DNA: TGTGCCAGCAGCATCGGACAGGGTACCACTGAAGCTTTCTTT.

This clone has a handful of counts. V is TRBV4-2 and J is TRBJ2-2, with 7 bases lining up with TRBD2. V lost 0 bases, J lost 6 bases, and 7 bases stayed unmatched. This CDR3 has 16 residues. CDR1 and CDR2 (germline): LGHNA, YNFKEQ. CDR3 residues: CASSQEAREGSGELFF. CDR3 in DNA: TGTGCCAGCAGCCAAGAGGCCAGGGAGGGTTCCGGGGAGCTGTTTTTT.

The CDR3 nucleotides are TGTGCCAGCAGCCAAATGGGAGCGAACACCGGGGAGCTGTTTTTT. This sequence encodes CASSQMGANTGELFF. The chain is built from TRBV4-2 and TRBJ2-2; D might be TRBD2 (5 bases). The V end was cut by 2 bases, the J end by 0 bases, with 7 bases between. The germline V gene encodes CDR1 LGHNA and CDR2 YNFKEQ. CDR3 length: 15 residues.

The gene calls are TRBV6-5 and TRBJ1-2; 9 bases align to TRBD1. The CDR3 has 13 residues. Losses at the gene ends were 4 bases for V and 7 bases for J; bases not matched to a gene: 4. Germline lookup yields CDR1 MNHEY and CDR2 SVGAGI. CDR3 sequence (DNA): TGTGCCAGCAGTTGGACAGGGGACCTTGGCTACACCTTC. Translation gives CASSWTGDLGYTF.

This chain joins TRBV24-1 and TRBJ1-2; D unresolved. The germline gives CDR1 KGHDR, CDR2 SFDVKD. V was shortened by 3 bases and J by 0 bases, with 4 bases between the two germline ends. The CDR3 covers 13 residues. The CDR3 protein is CATSDTANYGYTF. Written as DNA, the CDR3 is TGTGCCACCAGTGATACAGCTAACTATGGCTACACCTTC.

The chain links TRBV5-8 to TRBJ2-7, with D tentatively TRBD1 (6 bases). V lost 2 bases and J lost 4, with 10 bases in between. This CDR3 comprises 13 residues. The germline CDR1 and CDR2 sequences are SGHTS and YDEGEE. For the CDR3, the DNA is TGTGCCAGCAGCTTCGGGACACTATACGAGCAGTACTTC. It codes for CASSFGTLYEQYF.

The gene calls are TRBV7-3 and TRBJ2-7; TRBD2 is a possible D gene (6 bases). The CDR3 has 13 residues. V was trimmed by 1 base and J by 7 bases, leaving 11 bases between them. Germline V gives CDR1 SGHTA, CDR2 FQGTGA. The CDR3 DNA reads TGTGCCAGCAGCTTAAAGGTGGGACTTGAGCAGTACTTC. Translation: CASSLKVGLEQYF.

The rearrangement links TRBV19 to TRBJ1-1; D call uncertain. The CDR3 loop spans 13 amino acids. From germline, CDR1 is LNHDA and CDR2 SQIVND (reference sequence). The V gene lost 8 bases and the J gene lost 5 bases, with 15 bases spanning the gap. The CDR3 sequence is CASSLFRGTEAFF. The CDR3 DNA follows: TGTGCCAGTTCTTTATTCCGGGGAACTGAAGCTTTCTTT.

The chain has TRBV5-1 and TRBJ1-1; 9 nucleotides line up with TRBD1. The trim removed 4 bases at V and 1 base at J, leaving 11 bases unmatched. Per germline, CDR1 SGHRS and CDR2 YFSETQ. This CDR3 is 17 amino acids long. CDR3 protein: CASSLAVGQGQNTEAFF. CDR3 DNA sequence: TGCGCCAGCAGCCTCGCCGTCGGACAGGGGCAGAACACTGAAGCTTTCTTT.

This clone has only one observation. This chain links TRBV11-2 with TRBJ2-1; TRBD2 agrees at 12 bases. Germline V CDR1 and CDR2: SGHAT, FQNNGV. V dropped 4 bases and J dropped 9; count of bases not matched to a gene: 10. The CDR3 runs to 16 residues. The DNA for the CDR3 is TGTGCCAGCAGCTCCTCGACTAGCGGGGGAACTAGTGAGCAGTTCTTC. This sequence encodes CASSSSTSGGTSEQFF.

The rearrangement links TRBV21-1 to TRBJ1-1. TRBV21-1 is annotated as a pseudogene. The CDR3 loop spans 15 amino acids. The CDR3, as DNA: TGTGCCAGCAGCATTTCCGGTCGTCGGGGAACTGAAGCTTTCTTT. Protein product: CASSISGRRGTEAFF.

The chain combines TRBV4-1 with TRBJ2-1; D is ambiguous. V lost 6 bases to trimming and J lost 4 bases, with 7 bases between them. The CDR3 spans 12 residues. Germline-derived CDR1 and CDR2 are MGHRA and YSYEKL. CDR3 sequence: CASSKHYNEQFF. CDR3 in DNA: TGCGCCAGCAGTAAGCATTACAATGAGCAGTTCTTC.